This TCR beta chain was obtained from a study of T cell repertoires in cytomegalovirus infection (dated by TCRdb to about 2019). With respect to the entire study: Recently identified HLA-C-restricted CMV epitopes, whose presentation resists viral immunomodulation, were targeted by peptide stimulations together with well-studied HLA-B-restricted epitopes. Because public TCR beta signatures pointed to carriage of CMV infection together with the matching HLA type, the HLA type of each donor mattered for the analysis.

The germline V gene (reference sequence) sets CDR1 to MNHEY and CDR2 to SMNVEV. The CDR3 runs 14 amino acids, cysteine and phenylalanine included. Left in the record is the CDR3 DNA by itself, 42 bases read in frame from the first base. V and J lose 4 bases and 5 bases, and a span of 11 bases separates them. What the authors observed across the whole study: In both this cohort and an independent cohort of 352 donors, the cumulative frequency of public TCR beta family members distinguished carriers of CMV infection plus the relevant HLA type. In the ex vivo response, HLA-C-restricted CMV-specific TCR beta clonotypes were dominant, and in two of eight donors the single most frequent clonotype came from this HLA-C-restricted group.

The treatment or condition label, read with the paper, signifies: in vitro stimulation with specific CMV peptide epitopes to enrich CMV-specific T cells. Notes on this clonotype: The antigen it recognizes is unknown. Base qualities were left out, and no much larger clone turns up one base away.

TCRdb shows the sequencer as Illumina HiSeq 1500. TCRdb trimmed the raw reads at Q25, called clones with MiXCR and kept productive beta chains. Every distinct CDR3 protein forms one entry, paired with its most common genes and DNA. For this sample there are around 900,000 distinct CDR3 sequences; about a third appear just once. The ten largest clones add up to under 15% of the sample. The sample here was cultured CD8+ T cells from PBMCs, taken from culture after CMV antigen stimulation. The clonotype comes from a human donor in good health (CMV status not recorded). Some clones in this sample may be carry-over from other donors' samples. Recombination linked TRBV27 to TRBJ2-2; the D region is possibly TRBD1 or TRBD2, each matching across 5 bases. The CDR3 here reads CASSSGWGTGELFF. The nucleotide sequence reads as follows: TGTGCCAGCAGTTCAGGGTGGGGGACCGGGGAGCTGTTTTTT.